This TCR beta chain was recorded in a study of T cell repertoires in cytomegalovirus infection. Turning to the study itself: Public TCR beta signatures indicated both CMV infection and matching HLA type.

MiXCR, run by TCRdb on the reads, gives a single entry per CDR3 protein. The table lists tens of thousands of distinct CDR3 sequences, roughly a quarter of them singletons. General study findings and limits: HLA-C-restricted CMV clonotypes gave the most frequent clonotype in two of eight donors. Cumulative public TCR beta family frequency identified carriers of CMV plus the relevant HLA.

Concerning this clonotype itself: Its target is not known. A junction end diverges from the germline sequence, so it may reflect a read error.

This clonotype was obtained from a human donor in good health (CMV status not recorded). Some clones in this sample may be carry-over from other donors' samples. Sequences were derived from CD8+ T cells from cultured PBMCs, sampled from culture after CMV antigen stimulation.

This chain's CDR3 is CTSSIPNQPQHF. CDR3 nucleotide sequence: TGTACCAGCAGTATACCCAATCAGCCCCAGCATTTT. The V gene is TRBV12-3 or TRBV12-4, the J gene TRBJ1-5, with D uncertain. The CDR3 contains 12 residues.